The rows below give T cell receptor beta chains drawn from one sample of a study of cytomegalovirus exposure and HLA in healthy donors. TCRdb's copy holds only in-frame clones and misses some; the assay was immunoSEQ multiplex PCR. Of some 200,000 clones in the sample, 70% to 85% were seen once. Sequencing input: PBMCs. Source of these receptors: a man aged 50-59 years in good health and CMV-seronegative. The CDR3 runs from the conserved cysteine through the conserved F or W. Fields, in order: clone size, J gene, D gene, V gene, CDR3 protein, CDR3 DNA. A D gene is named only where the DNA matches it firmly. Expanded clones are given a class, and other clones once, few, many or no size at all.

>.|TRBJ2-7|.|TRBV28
CASSPGEGYEQYF
TGTGCCAGCAGTCCAGGGGAGGGTTACGAGCAGTACTTC
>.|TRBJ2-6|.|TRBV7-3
CASSGPRSGANGLTF
TGTGCCAGCAGCGGTCCCCGCTCTGGGGCCAACGGCCTGACTTTC
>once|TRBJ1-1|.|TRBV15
CATSRASNTEAFF
TGTGCCACCAGCAGAGCGTCGAACACTGAAGCTTTCTTT
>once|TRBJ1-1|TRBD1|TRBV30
CAWRSRGHTEAFF
TGTGCCTGGAGGTCCAGGGGGCACACTGAAGCTTTCTTT
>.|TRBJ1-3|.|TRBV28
CASSLTRVSSGNTIYF
TGTGCCAGCAGTTTAACACGGGTGAGCTCTGGAAACACCATATATTTT
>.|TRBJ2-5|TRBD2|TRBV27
CASSPGTSGSMSQYF
TGTGCCAGCAGTCCAGGGACTAGCGGGAGTATGTCCCAGTACTTC
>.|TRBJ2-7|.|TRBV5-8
CASSLGRTGEQYF
TGTGCCAGCAGCTTGGGCAGGACGGGGGAGCAGTACTTC
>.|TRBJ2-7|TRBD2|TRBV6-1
CASISSGRAENEQYF
TGTGCCAGTATATCTAGCGGGAGGGCCGAAAACGAGCAGTACTTC
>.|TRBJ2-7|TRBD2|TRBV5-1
CASSELAGISYEQYF
TGCGCCAGCAGCGAACTAGCGGGTATCTCCTACGAGCAGTACTTC
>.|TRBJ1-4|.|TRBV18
CASSPPNSRNEKLFF
TGTGCCAGCTCACCACCGAACAGCCGTAATGAAAAACTGTTTTTT